These T cell receptor beta chains were read from a single sample in a study of Ad26.COV2.S vaccination and SARS-CoV-2 variants. Sequenced by immunoSEQ multiplex PCR; TCRdb stores in-frame clones only, minus some. The sample yields hundreds of thousands of clones, about 86% seen once. This specimen was peripheral blood, taken in a trial of Ad26.COV2.S vaccine versus placebo. The receptor source for this set is a person between 18 and 59 years old who received the Ad26.COV2.S COVID-19 vaccine or a placebo. Each CDR3 is given with its conserved first and last residue. Each record gives: clone size, D gene, J gene, V gene, CDR3 length, CDR3 protein, CDR3 DNA. D genes are given only for firm matches. Size values are once, few and many counts, or a class for expanded clones, and some rows have none.

clone_size: NA; d_call: TRBD1; j_call: TRBJ1-2; v_call: TRBV14; cdr3_length: 14; cdr3_aa: CASSLSQGPYGYTF; cdr3_nt: TGTGCCAGCAGCCTTTCACAGGGGCCCTATGGCTACACCTTC
clone_size: NA; d_call: NA; j_call: TRBJ1-1; v_call: TRBV4-3; cdr3_length: 15; cdr3_aa: CASSQDRGRNTEAFF; cdr3_nt: TGCGCCAGCAGCCAAGATCGAGGCAGGAACACTGAAGCTTTCTTT
clone_size: NA; d_call: NA; j_call: TRBJ2-1; v_call: TRBV2; cdr3_length: 15; cdr3_aa: CASSEEGSSYNEQFF; cdr3_nt: TGTGCCAGCAGTGAGGAAGGGAGCTCCTACAATGAGCAGTTCTTC
clone_size: few; d_call: NA; j_call: TRBJ2-7; v_call: TRBV9; cdr3_length: 13; cdr3_aa: CASSVGPPGEQYF; cdr3_nt: TGTGCCAGCAGCGTTGGACCCCCCGGGGAGCAGTACTTC
clone_size: NA; d_call: NA; j_call: TRBJ1-1; v_call: TRBV14; cdr3_length: 13; cdr3_aa: CASTTELNTEAFF; cdr3_nt: TGTGCCAGTACGACAGAGTTGAACACTGAAGCTTTCTTT
clone_size: NA; d_call: TRBD1; j_call: TRBJ2-3; v_call: TRBV28; cdr3_length: 17; cdr3_aa: CASSPVPGGSSTDTQYF; cdr3_nt: TGTGCCAGCAGTCCCGTCCCAGGGGGTTCTAGCACAGATACGCAGTATTTT
clone_size: NA; d_call: NA; j_call: TRBJ1-4; v_call: TRBV28; cdr3_length: 14; cdr3_aa: CASSGGRPNEKLFF; cdr3_nt: TGTGCCAGCAGCGGTGGCAGACCCAATGAAAAACTGTTTTTT
clone_size: once; d_call: NA; j_call: TRBJ2-4; v_call: TRBV12-3/TRBV12-4; cdr3_length: 13; cdr3_aa: CASSIRLENIQYF; cdr3_nt: TGTGCCAGCAGCATCCGACTAGAAAACATTCAGTACTTC
clone_size: NA; d_call: NA; j_call: TRBJ2-5; v_call: TRBV18; cdr3_length: 13; cdr3_aa: CASRVSGEETQYF; cdr3_nt: TGTGCCAGCCGCGTCTCGGGGGAAGAGACCCAGTACTTC
clone_size: NA; d_call: NA; j_call: TRBJ2-5; v_call: TRBV5-1; cdr3_length: 14; cdr3_aa: CASSPQGPGETQYF; cdr3_nt: TGCGCCAGCAGCCCACAGGGTCCGGGAGAGACCCAGTACTTC
clone_size: NA; d_call: TRBD1; j_call: TRBJ1-2; v_call: TRBV25-1; cdr3_length: 14; cdr3_aa: CASSEDRGHYGYTF; cdr3_nt: TGTGCCAGCAGTGAGGACAGGGGCCACTATGGCTACACCTTC
clone_size: once; d_call: NA; j_call: TRBJ2-2; v_call: TRBV28; cdr3_length: 16; cdr3_aa: CASSTYRVHPAGELFF; cdr3_nt: TGTGCCAGCAGTACCTACAGGGTCCATCCGGCCGGGGAGCTGTTTTTT
clone_size: NA; d_call: NA; j_call: TRBJ1-3; v_call: TRBV2; cdr3_length: 14; cdr3_aa: CASSAESSGNTIYF; cdr3_nt: TGTGCCAGCAGTGCGGAGAGCTCTGGAAACACCATATATTTT
clone_size: NA; d_call: TRBD2; j_call: TRBJ2-5; v_call: TRBV5-1; cdr3_length: 15; cdr3_aa: CASSLKAGVWETQYF; cdr3_nt: TGCGCCAGCAGCTTAAAGGCGGGAGTATGGGAGACCCAGTACTTC
clone_size: NA; d_call: TRBD2; j_call: TRBJ2-1; v_call: TRBV4-1; cdr3_length: 15; cdr3_aa: CASSKGTSLYNEQFF; cdr3_nt: TGCGCCAGCAGCAAGGGGACTAGCCTCTACAATGAGCAGTTCTTC
clone_size: NA; d_call: NA; j_call: TRBJ2-5; v_call: TRBV5-6; cdr3_length: 11; cdr3_aa: CASSHQETQYF; cdr3_nt: TGTGCCAGCAGCCACCAAGAGACCCAGTACTTC
clone_size: NA; d_call: TRBD1; j_call: TRBJ1-1; v_call: TRBV7-6; cdr3_length: 14; cdr3_aa: CASSLDRGATEAFF; cdr3_nt: TGTGCCAGCAGCTTGGACAGGGGAGCGACTGAAGCTTTCTTT
clone_size: NA; d_call: NA; j_call: TRBJ1-2; v_call: TRBV4-3; cdr3_length: 15; cdr3_aa: CASSQDANSNYGYTF; cdr3_nt: TGCGCCAGCAGCCAAGATGCGAACTCCAACTATGGCTACACCTTC
clone_size: NA; d_call: NA; j_call: TRBJ1-5; v_call: TRBV5-1; cdr3_length: 16; cdr3_aa: CASSIGDTFSNQPQHF; cdr3_nt: TGCGCCAGCAGCATTGGGGACACCTTTAGCAATCAGCCCCAGCATTTT
clone_size: NA; d_call: NA; j_call: TRBJ2-3; v_call: TRBV30; cdr3_length: 17; cdr3_aa: CAWSGGRISGLTDTQYF; cdr3_nt: TGTGCCTGGAGTGGGGGACGGATAAGCGGACTCACAGATACGCAGTATTTT
clone_size: NA; d_call: NA; j_call: TRBJ2-7; v_call: TRBV3-1/TRBV3-2; cdr3_length: 16; cdr3_aa: CASSQDGGKSSYEQYF; cdr3_nt: TGTGCCAGCAGCCAAGATGGCGGGAAGAGCTCCTACGAGCAGTACTTC
clone_size: once; d_call: NA; j_call: TRBJ2-3; v_call: TRBV27; cdr3_length: 14; cdr3_aa: CASSWAGSLNTQYF; cdr3_nt: TGTGCCAGCAGTTGGGCAGGGTCACTAAATACGCAGTATTTT
clone_size: NA; d_call: NA; j_call: TRBJ2-1; v_call: TRBV6-4; cdr3_length: 13; cdr3_aa: CASSAKNEGEQFF; cdr3_nt: TGTGCCAGCAGTGCCAAGAACGAGGGGGAGCAGTTCTTC
clone_size: NA; d_call: NA; j_call: TRBJ1-1; v_call: TRBV2; cdr3_length: 13; cdr3_aa: CASSEGGNTEAFF; cdr3_nt: TGTGCCAGCAGTGAAGGGGGGAACACTGAAGCTTTCTTT
clone_size: NA; d_call: NA; j_call: TRBJ1-2; v_call: TRBV4-1; cdr3_length: 14; cdr3_aa: CASSQEVRVYGYTF; cdr3_nt: TGCGCCAGCAGCCAAGAAGTCAGGGTCTATGGCTACACCTTC
clone_size: NA; d_call: NA; j_call: TRBJ1-4; v_call: TRBV5-1; cdr3_length: 15; cdr3_aa: CASSLGGATNEKLFF; cdr3_nt: TGCGCCAGCAGCTTGGGAGGAGCAACTAATGAAAAACTGTTTTTT
clone_size: NA; d_call: NA; j_call: TRBJ2-7; v_call: TRBV6-6; cdr3_length: 15; cdr3_aa: CASSSPGTRSYEQYF; cdr3_nt: TGTGCCAGCAGTTCCCCCGGGACAAGATCCTACGAGCAGTACTTC
clone_size: NA; d_call: NA; j_call: TRBJ2-7; v_call: TRBV27; cdr3_length: 13; cdr3_aa: CASSLSGTNEQYF; cdr3_nt: TGTGCCAGCAGTTTATCAGGAACCAACGAGCAGTACTTC
clone_size: NA; d_call: NA; j_call: TRBJ2-7; v_call: TRBV3-1/TRBV3-2; cdr3_length: 13; cdr3_aa: CASSQEGGYEQYF; cdr3_nt: TGTGCCAGCAGCCAAGAAGGCGGCTACGAGCAGTACTTC
clone_size: NA; d_call: TRBD1; j_call: TRBJ2-1; v_call: TRBV5-1; cdr3_length: 13; cdr3_aa: CASNQQGWDEQFF; cdr3_nt: TGCGCCAGCAACCAACAGGGGTGGGATGAGCAGTTCTTC
clone_size: NA; d_call: NA; j_call: TRBJ2-5; v_call: TRBV28; cdr3_length: 19; cdr3_aa: CASSLFRGDIRGRRETQYF; cdr3_nt: TGTGCCAGCAGTTTATTTCGGGGAGATATTCGCGGACGGAGGGAGACCCAGTACTTC